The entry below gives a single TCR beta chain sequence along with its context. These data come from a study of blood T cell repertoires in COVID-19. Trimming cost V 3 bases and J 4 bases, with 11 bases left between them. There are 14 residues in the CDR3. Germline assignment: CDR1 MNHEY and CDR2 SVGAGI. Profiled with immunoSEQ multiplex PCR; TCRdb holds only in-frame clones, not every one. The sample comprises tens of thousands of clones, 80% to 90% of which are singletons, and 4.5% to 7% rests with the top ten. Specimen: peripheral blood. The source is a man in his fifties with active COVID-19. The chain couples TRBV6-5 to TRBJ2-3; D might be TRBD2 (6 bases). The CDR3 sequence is CASSYSTSPDTQYF. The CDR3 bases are TGTGCCAGCAGTTATTCCACTAGCCCAGATACGCAGTATTTT.